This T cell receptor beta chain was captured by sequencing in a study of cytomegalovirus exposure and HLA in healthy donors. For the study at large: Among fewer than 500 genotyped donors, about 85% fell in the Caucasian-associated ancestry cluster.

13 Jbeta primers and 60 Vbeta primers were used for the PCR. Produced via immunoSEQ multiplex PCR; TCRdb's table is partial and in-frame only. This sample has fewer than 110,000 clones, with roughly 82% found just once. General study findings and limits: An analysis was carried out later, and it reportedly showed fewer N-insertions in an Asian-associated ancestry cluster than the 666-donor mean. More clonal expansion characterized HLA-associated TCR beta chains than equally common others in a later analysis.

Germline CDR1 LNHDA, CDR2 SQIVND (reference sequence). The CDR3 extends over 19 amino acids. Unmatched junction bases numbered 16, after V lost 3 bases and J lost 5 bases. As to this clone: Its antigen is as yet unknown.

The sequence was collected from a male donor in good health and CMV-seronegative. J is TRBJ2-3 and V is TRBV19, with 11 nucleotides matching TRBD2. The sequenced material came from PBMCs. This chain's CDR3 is CASSILPLYSGRGGDTQYF. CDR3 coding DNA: TGTGCCAGTAGTATTCTCCCCCTTTATAGCGGGAGGGGGGGAGATACGCAGTATTTT.